This T cell receptor (beta chain) was identified during a study of long-term antiretroviral therapy in people with HIV. Study at large: In the earliest collections, sampling predates the 2015 immediate-ART recommendation by about a decade.

From each donor, at least one pre-ART PBMC sample and at least two post-ART PBMC samples were obtained. The assay, immunoSEQ v3.0, was run at survey level. Using immunoSEQ multiplex PCR, the repertoire was profiled, and TCRdb retains in-frame clones only, with some absent. In the table there are about 30,000 clones, 93% of which are singletons. The CDR3 has 14 amino acids. V was pared by 1 base and J by 5 bases, with 12 bases between. Germline V gene lookup returns CDR1 SGHAT and CDR2 FQNNGV. Specimen: unsorted PBMCs, collected 6.2 years after starting antiretroviral therapy. The receptor was isolated from a man aged 40-49 years with HIV. The V and J genes are TRBV11-2 and TRBJ2-7; TRBD1 might be the D (6 bases). CDR3 bases: TGTGCCAGCAGCTTAGGGGCAGGGGTGAACGAGCAGTACTTC. Protein: CASSLGAGVNEQYF.